This T cell receptor beta chain appears in the sequencing data of a study of cytomegalovirus exposure and HLA in healthy donors. To note about this clone: The antigen remains undetermined.

With 60 Vbeta and 13 Jbeta primers, the PCR was carried out. Profiled with immunoSEQ multiplex PCR; TCRdb holds only in-frame clones, not every one. The sample includes roughly 150,000 clones, approximately 84% of them seen just once. Study-wide points: As a later analysis showed, a missense DCLRE1C variant was linked to trimming of TCR beta V- and J-genes. Cytomegalovirus status was reportedly diagnosed by the classifier with high specificity and sensitivity.

Specimen: PBMCs. The TCR was taken from a man younger than 40 in good health and CMV-seropositive.

DNA for the CDR3: TGTGCCAGCAGTCTCCTGGACAGATACAATGAGCAGTTCTTC. It translates to CASSLLDRYNEQFF. This chain joins TRBV28 and TRBJ2-1; D possibly corresponds to TRBD1 (6 bases). Per the germline V gene, CDR1 is MDHEN and CDR2 is SYDVKM. V was trimmed by 5 bases and J by 4 bases, leaving 12 bases between them. The CDR3 has 14 residues.